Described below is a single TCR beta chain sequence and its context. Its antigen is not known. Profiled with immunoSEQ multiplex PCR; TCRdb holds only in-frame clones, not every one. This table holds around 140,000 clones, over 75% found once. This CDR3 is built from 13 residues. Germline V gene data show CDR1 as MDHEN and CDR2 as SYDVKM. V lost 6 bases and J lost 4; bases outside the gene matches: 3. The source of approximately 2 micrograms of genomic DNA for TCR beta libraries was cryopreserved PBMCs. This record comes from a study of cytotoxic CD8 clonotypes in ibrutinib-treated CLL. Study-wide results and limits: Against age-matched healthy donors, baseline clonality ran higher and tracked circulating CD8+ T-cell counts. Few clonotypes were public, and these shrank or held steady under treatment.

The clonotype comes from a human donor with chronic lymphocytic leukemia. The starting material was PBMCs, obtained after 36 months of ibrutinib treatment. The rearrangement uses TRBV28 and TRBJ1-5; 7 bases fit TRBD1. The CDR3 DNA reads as TGTGCCAGCAGCTTGACAGGGAATCAGCCCCAGCATTTT. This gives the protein CASSLTGNQPQHF. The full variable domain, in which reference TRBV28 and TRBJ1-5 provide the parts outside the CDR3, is DVKVTQSSRYLVKRTGEKVFLECVQDMDHENMFWYRQDPGLGLRLIYFSYDVKMKEKGDIPEGYSVSREKKERFSLILESASTNQTSMYLCASSLTGNQPQHFGDGTRLSIL.